Listed below are T cell receptor beta chains from one sample, sequenced in a study of T-cell reconstitution after alpha-beta-depleted transplantation in children. Each CDR3 protein gets one entry after TCRdb re-called the PCR reads with MiXCR. The profile shows 670,000 or so distinct CDR3 sequences, approximately 14% of them singletons. The sample was PBMCs, taken before TCRalphabeta/CD19-depleted stem cell transplant. Receptor source: a girl aged 2-10 years with congenital amegakaryocytic thrombocytopenia, due to receive a stem cell transplant. CDR3s include the opening cysteine and the closing phenylalanine or tryptophan. Each record gives: clone size, V gene, J gene, D gene, CDR3 DNA, CDR3 protein. D genes are given only for firm matches. Expanded clones get a size class; other rows say once, few or many, or leave the size out.

>.|TRBV24-1|TRBJ2-1|TRBD2
TGTGCCACCAGTGCGGGAGGTCAGCAGTTCTTC
CATSAGGQQFF
>.|TRBV5-1|TRBJ1-1|.
TGCGCCAGCAGCTTAGGGAGGGTCAGGGGCGGCCTGAACACTGAAGCTTTCTTT
CASSLGRVRGGLNTEAFF
>once|TRBV2|TRBJ2-3|.
TGTGCCAGCAGTGGAAGGGAATCGGGCGATACGCAGTATTTT
CASSGRESGDTQYF
>.|TRBV11-2|TRBJ2-7|.
TGTGCCAGCAGCTTTTACCGGGACACCACCTACGAGCAGTACTTC
CASSFYRDTTYEQYF
>.|TRBV6-5|TRBJ1-6|TRBD1
TGTGCCAGCAGTTACTTGATACAGGGGGCCTCTCCACCCCTCCACTTT
CASSYLIQGASPPLHF
>many|TRBV12-3/TRBV12-4|TRBJ2-1|TRBD1
TGTGCCAGCAGGGACAGGGGGGACAATGAGCAGTTCTTC
CASRDRGDNEQFF
>many|TRBV20-1|TRBJ2-7|.
TGCAGTGCTAGAGATTCTGGCGGAACCTACGAGCAGTACTTC
CSARDSGGTYEQYF
>many|TRBV5-1|TRBJ2-2|.
TGCGCCAGCAGCACCCGCTATAATGAGCCGAACACCGGGGAGCTGTTTTTT
CASSTRYNEPNTGELFF
>many|TRBV3-1|TRBJ2-1|.
TGTGCCAGCAGCCAAGGCCCGGCAACCTCCTACAATGAGCAGTTCTTC
CASSQGPATSYNEQFF
>once|TRBV3-1|TRBJ2-3|.
TGTGCCAGCAGCCCAGAGGGCCTAAGAGATACGCAGTATTTT
CASSPEGLRDTQYF
>many|TRBV19|TRBJ2-7|TRBD2
TGTGCCAGCTCTAGCGGGAGTCTCTACGAGCAGTACTTC
CASSSGSLYEQYF
>.|TRBV3-1|TRBJ2-7|.
TGTGCCAGCAGCCAAGATCTCGGTCCTTACGAGCAGTACTTC
CASSQDLGPYEQYF
>few|TRBV5-1|TRBJ1-3|.
TGCGCCAGCAGCTTGGGAAACTTCGTGAGCGCTGGAAACACCATATATTTT
CASSLGNFVSAGNTIYF
>.|TRBV5-1|TRBJ2-3|.
TGCGCCAGCAGCACCTACGGGGGAGATACGCAGTATTTT
CASSTYGGDTQYF
>many|TRBV5-1|TRBJ2-7|.
TGCGCCAGCAGCTCCGTTGGTAGCGGCAGCTCCTACGAGCAGTACTTC
CASSSVGSGSSYEQYF
>few|TRBV15|TRBJ1-2|.
TGTGCCACCAGCAGAGACGAGGCAGGGGATGGCTACACCTTC
CATSRDEAGDGYTF
>.|TRBV5-1|TRBJ1-1|.
TGCGCCAGCAGCTTGTTCCTAAGGACAGCGATGATGAACACTGAAGCTTTCTTT
CASSLFLRTAMMNTEAFF
>few|TRBV9|TRBJ2-7|TRBD1
TGTGCCAGCAGCGTAGACCCCGGGACAGCGGTCGAGCAGTACTTC
CASSVDPGTAVEQYF
>few|TRBV5-1|TRBJ2-2|.
TGCGCCAGCAGCCTGCACGGCTCGAACACCGGGGAGCTGTTTTTT
CASSLHGSNTGELFF
>few|TRBV18|TRBJ2-3|.
TGTGCCAGCTCACCAGATGTCGGAGATACGCAGTATTTT
CASSPDVGDTQYF
>few|TRBV18|TRBJ2-5|.
TGTGCCAGCTCACGGTCAGGCGGGGAGACCCAGTACTTC
CASSRSGGETQYF
>.|TRBV5-1|TRBJ2-1|.
TGCGCCAGCAGCCCCGGTATCCGAAACGAGCAGTTCTTC
CASSPGIRNEQFF
>many|TRBV5-6|TRBJ2-3|TRBD1
TGTGCCAGCAGCTTGGGGACAGGGGGCCATGGTGATACGCAGTATTTT
CASSLGTGGHGDTQYF
>many|TRBV5-1|TRBJ2-3|.
TGCGCCAGCAGCTTAATGGTCTCTCGGGATACGCAGTATTTT
CASSLMVSRDTQYF
>many|TRBV20-1|TRBJ2-1|TRBD2
TGCAGTGCTAGTCCTGGACTAGCGGTCTACAATGAGCAGTTCTTC
CSASPGLAVYNEQFF
>many|TRBV15|TRBJ2-7|.
TGTGCCACCAGCCCGGGCCTACCGAACGAGCAGTACTTC
CATSPGLPNEQYF
>.|TRBV5-1|TRBJ2-7|.
TGCGCCAGCACCCAGGGGTACGAGCAGTACTTC
CASTQGYEQYF
>many|TRBV10-3|TRBJ2-7|.
TGTGCCATCCTGCCGGAATCCTCCTACGAGCAGTACTTC
CAILPESSYEQYF
>.|TRBV14|TRBJ1-2|TRBD1
TGTGCCAGCAGCCCAACGGACAGGGCCTATGGCTACACCTTC
CASSPTDRAYGYTF
>few|TRBV4-2|TRBJ2-7|TRBD2
TGTGCCAGCAGCCAAGGGGTAGCGGGAGGGCCGATATCCGAGCAGTACTTC
CASSQGVAGGPISEQYF
>.|TRBV20-1|TRBJ2-1|.
TGCAGTGCTAGACGAGACTATACCTACAATGAGCAGTTCTTC
CSARRDYTYNEQFF
>many|TRBV20-1|TRBJ1-1|.
TGCAGTGCCCCCTCGGACAGCCCAACTGAAGCTTTCTTT
CSAPSDSPTEAFF
>many|TRBV12-3/TRBV12-4|TRBJ2-7|TRBD1
TGTGCCAGCAGTCTGACAGGGGGCACGAACGAGCAGTACTTC
CASSLTGGTNEQYF
>many|TRBV7-6|TRBJ2-1|.
TGTGCCAGCAGCCCACCCAACGCCAATGAGCAGTTCTTC
CASSPPNANEQFF
>few|TRBV12-3/TRBV12-4|TRBJ2-7|TRBD2
TGTGCCAGCAGTTTCCTAGCGGGACGGGAGCAGTACTTC
CASSFLAGREQYF
>many|TRBV20-1|TRBJ2-7|.
TGCAGTGCTAGAGACAGGTTCTCCTACGAGCAGTACTTC
CSARDRFSYEQYF
>many|TRBV12-3/TRBV12-4|TRBJ1-5|.
TGTGCCAGCAGTCGGACATATCAGCCCCAGCATTTT
CASSRTYQPQHF
>.|TRBV7-8|TRBJ2-3|TRBD2
TGTGCCAGCAGCTTAGCCCGGACTAGACCGACCACAGATACGCAGTATTTT
CASSLARTRPTTDTQYF
>many|TRBV29-1|TRBJ2-3|.
TGCAGCGTACCCCTAGCGCTCAGCACAGATACGCAGTATTTT
CSVPLALSTDTQYF
>many|TRBV12-3/TRBV12-4|TRBJ1-5|TRBD1
TGTGCCAGCAGTTTGGGTCGGGACAGTTTAAGCAATCAGCCCCAGCATTTT
CASSLGRDSLSNQPQHF
>many|TRBV4-1|TRBJ1-5|.
TGCGCCAGCAGCCAAGTTGGTCAGGGGAGAGGCCAGCCCCAGCATTTT
CASSQVGQGRGQPQHF
>few|TRBV5-1|TRBJ2-2|.
TGCGCCAGCAGGACGACACCCACCGGGGAGCTGTTTTTT
CASRTTPTGELFF
>many|TRBV5-4|TRBJ2-1|.
TGTGCCAGCAGCTTTTTTTGTTGCCTAGCACTCCGAGATGAGCAGTTCTTC
CASSFFCCLALRDEQFF